The present TCR beta chain was sequenced within a study of cytomegalovirus exposure and HLA in healthy donors. It was with 60 Vbeta and 13 Jbeta primers that the PCR ran. Sequencing was performed with immunoSEQ multiplex PCR; in TCRdb, only in-frame clones are kept and a portion is missing. The profile shows approximately 95,000 clones, around four fifths of them singletons. General study results and limits: A few V segments could not be told apart, such as TRBV6-2 and TRBV6-3, and were left out.

A remark on this clone: Antigen specificity is unknown.

This cohort consisted of healthy bone marrow donors. The CDR3 sequence is 13 residues long. The germline V gene has CDR1 SQVTM and CDR2 ANQGSEA. With V trimmed by 3 bases and J by 9 bases, 7 bases remained unmatched. The J gene is TRBJ2-1, the V gene TRBV29-1, with 8 positions matching TRBD1. The TCR originated in a woman aged 40 to 49 in good health and CMV-seropositive. Sequencing was carried out using PBMCs. CDR3 protein: CSVDGQGMGEQFF. The CDR3 DNA reads as TGCAGCGTTGACGGACAGGGCATGGGTGAGCAGTTCTTC.